A single sample gave rise to the 11 T cell receptor delta chains below, sequenced in a study of γδ T cells in repeated Plasmodium falciparum infection. TCRdb reapplied CATT to the multiplex PCR reads. The sample gives around 50,000 delta-chain clones, over 1.5% of which show up once; 15% is in the top ten. Flow sorting of PBMC yielded separate Vgamma9/Vdelta2+ and Vdelta2-negative gammadelta T cell populations for bulk repertoire analysis. Material for sequencing was gamma-delta T cells from blood. Receptors originate from a pool of human donors (malaria-infected and uninfected, not separated).

This clone was seen more than once but under ten times. A read error likely explains why the TCRdb protein, taken from a much larger clone, differs from this DNA's translation at residue 11; the protein shown is translated from the DNA. The rearrangement uses TRDV1 and TRDJ1, with D possibly TRDD3 on 5 matching bases. The germline gives CDR1 TSWWSYY, CDR2 QGS. V gave up 0 bases and J gave up 3 bases, with 14 bases separating them. CDR3 length: 16 amino acids. The chain's CDR3 is CALGELEVGSADKLIF. In DNA, the CDR3 is TGTGCTCTTGGGGAACTGGAGGTGGGGTCCGCCGATAAACTCATCTTT.

This clone was seen at least ten times. The protein that TCRdb holds for this DNA derives from a much larger clone and differs from the translated DNA at residue 13, which likely indicates a read error; the protein shown here is translated from the DNA. The chain recombines TRDV1 with TRDJ1; TRDD3 aligns across 9 bases. TCRdb records no J gene; here it was assigned by comparing the DNA to germline. Germline assignment: CDR1 TSWWSYY and CDR2 QGS. This CDR3 has 17 amino acids. Losses at the gene ends were 4 bases for V and 6 bases for J; bases not matched to a gene: 15. DNA of the CDR3: TGTGCTCTTGGGGTCGGGGCTGGGGGATTCTCTACCAATAAACTCATCTTT. It codes for CALGVGAGGFSTNKLIF.

In its sample, this clone was seen many times. A read error likely explains why the TCRdb protein, taken from a much larger clone, differs from this DNA's translation at residue 13; the protein shown is translated from the DNA. V usage is TRDV1 and J usage is TRDJ1; D uncertain. This CDR3 has 16 amino acids. The V gene's germline CDR1 is TSWWSYY and CDR2 QGS. As DNA, the CDR3 is TGTGCTCTTGGGGAACCGAGATGGACAAACACCGATAGACTCATCTTT. Translation: CALGEPRWTNTDRLIF.

As to this clone: This DNA's translation differs at residue 6 from TCRdb's protein, which comes from a much larger clone; a read error is likely, and the protein shown is translated from the DNA. The J gene is TRDJ1, the V gene TRDV3; D is possibly TRDD2 or TRDD3 (5 bases each). V shed 3 bases and J shed 1 base, with 24 bases lying between them. CDR3 length equals 17 residues. Germline V gene lookup returns CDR1 TVYSNPD and CDR2 GDNSRS (reference sequence). The CDR3 spells CALLSCLDWLPTDKLIF. The CDR3, as DNA: TGTGCCTTGCTTTCCTGCCTGGACTGGTTACCCACCGATAAACTCATCTTT. The whole variable domain, remainder taken from reference TRDV3 and TRDJ1, is CDKVTQSSPDQTVASGSEVVLLCTYDTVYSNPDLFWYRIRPDYSFQFVFYGDNSRSEGADFTQGRFSVKHILTQKAFHLVISPVRTEDSATYYCALLSCLDWLPTDKLIFGKGTRVTVEP.

This clone was recorded a few times. A read error likely explains this, since a far larger clone differs by one base. Other DNA sequences in the same sample also yield this CDR3. The genes are TRDV3 and TRDJ1; 13 positions agree with TRDD3. Germline V gene data show CDR1 as TVYSNPD and CDR2 as GDNSRS (reference sequence). With V trimmed by 4 bases and J by 3 bases, 23 bases remained unmatched. The CDR3 consists of 20 residues. The CDR3 reads CASRFFLYLYWGIRSDKLIF. Here the CDR3 DNA reads TGTGCCTCCCGCTTTTTCCTCTACCTTTACTGGGGGATACGCTCCGATAAACTCATCTTT.

Worth noting for this clone: This likely came from a read error, as a far larger clone is one base away. Distinct nucleotide sequences in the sample also encode this CDR3. Called V gene: TRDV1; the J gene was not called; TRDD3, the D gene given by the table, was not confirmed from the DNA. The CDR3 is 23 residues long. Germline CDR1 is TSWWSYY and CDR2 is QGS. In nucleotides, the CDR3 is TGTGCTCTTGGGGAACCTGGCTTCCTTTCAAACCTACTGGGGGATATAAAAACGGATAAGCTCATCTTT. Translating gives CALGEPGFLSNLLGDIKTDKLIF.

This clone occurred a few times. A read error likely explains this, since a far larger clone differs by one base. This CDR3 is also generated by other DNA sequences in the sample. The V call is TRDV1, the J call TRDJ1, with D uncertain. No J segment appears in TCRdb, so it was assigned here by matching the sequence to germline. V was cut by 9 bases and J by 8 bases, with 10 bases left in between. The germline V gene encodes CDR1 TSWWSYY and CDR2 QGS. This CDR3 has 10 amino acids. The CDR3 protein is CALGKAKLIF. The CDR3 DNA sequence: TGTGCTCTCGGGAAGGCCAAACTCATCTTT.

As for this clone: The likely explanation is a read error, given a far larger clone one base away. In the same sample, other DNA sequences code for this CDR3. The J gene has no call, while the V gene is TRDV1; the table's D call, TRDD3, has no DNA check behind it. The CDR3 loop spans 19 amino acids. CDR1 and CDR2 from the germline V gene are TSWWSYY and QGS. The CDR3 reads CALGERPSYIGGPTDKLIF. Written as DNA, the CDR3 is TGTGCTCTTGGGGAACGGCCTTCCTACATTGGGGGCCCCACCGATAAACTCATCTTC.

Points on this clone: Since a far larger clone is one base different, this is likely a read error. V gene TRDV1 combines with J gene TRDJ1; 12 nucleotides line up with TRDD3. TCRdb carries no J gene annotation; the J gene was assigned here by matching the DNA with germline. The germline V gene encodes CDR1 TSWWSYY and CDR2 QGS. The CDR3 is made up of 19 amino acids. The CDR3 DNA reads TGTGCTCTGGGGGACCGCGACTGGGGGATACCCAGAAACACCGATAAACTCATCTTT. This sequence encodes CALGDRDWGIPRNTDKLIF.

Ten or more counts support this clone. The protein given by TCRdb reflects a much larger clone and differs at residue 5 from this DNA's translation, likely from a read error; the protein shown is the DNA's translation. The rearrangement joins TRDV1 to TRDJ1; tentative D call: TRDD3 (5 bases). Germline lookup yields CDR1 TSWWSYY and CDR2 QGS. The CDR3 consists of 17 residues. Trimming cost V 5 bases and J 3 bases, with 22 bases left between them. The CDR3 region has the DNA TGTGCTCTTGGGAATCTCACAGGGGGCCCTGCACCCGATAAACTCATCTTT. Residues: CALGNLTGGPAPDKLIF.

This clone has a handful of counts. TCRdb assigns this DNA the protein of a much larger clone, which departs from its translation at residue 7; this likely reflects a read error, and the protein shown comes from translating the DNA. The J gene is TRDJ1, the V gene TRDV1; 11 bases map to TRDD3. The J gene was missing in TCRdb and was found by matching the end of the DNA to germline. The CDR3 consists of 21 residues. The germline V gene encodes CDR1 TSWWSYY and CDR2 QGS. V was pared by 1 base and J by 2 bases, with 18 bases of the junction left unmatched. CDR3 coding DNA: TGTGCTCTTGGGGAACAACCTGTCGGCTGGGGGATACAGGGGGGTACCGATAAACTCATCTTT. Protein product: CALGEQPVGWGIQGGTDKLIF.